This TCR beta chain comes out of a study of glioma-infiltrating T cells. Amplification of TCR alpha and beta CDR3 regions from RNA used iRepertoire nested multiplex PCR. TCRdb called the multiplex PCR reads again in MiXCR, with one record for every CDR3 protein. The data show 3,000 to 4,000 distinct CDR3 sequences, approximately 83% seen once. There are 13 residues in the CDR3. The germline V gene encodes CDR1 DFQATT and CDR2 SNEGSKA (reference sequence). Losses at the gene ends were 3 bases for V and 4 bases for J; bases not matched to a gene: 2. This clonotype was seen more than once but under ten times. The library was built for alpha chains, so this beta chain is an off-target read and its size means little.

The chain carries TRBV20-1 and TRBJ2-1, with 8 bases lining up with TRBD2. This sequence was found in a human donor with low-grade glioma or glioblastoma, undergoing nonglioma brain surgery, or in good health (not recorded which). Sequencing input: glioma tissue, nonneoplastic brain tissue, or PBMCs (not recorded which). The CDR3 region is CSASGGDYNEQFF. The DNA for the CDR3 is TGCAGTGCTAGCGGGGGGGATTACAATGAGCAGTTCTTC.